This TCR beta chain was found in a study of cytomegalovirus exposure and HLA in healthy donors (dated by TCRdb to 2016 to 2017). At the level of the whole study: In an earlier analysis of under 600 of the donors, 276 Gb of sequence data and roughly 100 million unique TCR beta sequences from 180 million or so T cells were reported. Approximately 300 gigabases of sequencing data and tens of millions of unique TCR sequences made up an early release that covered over 550 HLA-typed donors. Of the 300 to 500 genotyped donors, 81% were placed in the genetic ancestry cluster associated with self-reported Caucasian donors. The study aimed to test whether cataloging public T cell receptors could reveal signatures of past pathogen exposure. Using immunosequencing, the study profiled T cell repertoires from fewer than 700 subjects and related those repertoires to cytomegalovirus serostatus. Along with the approximately 700-subject first cohort, a separate validation cohort of 120 different subjects was used. To predict cytomegalovirus infection status, the study brought together high-throughput TCR immunosequencing, statistical association of individual TCRs with disease status, and machine learning. In a later analysis, previously published TCR beta repertoires from about 670 donors were re-analyzed and high-resolution HLA genotyping was added so that TCR occurrence patterns could be studied. Rather than drawing on any new phenotypic data, the later analysis identified candidate immune exposures from TCR beta sequences and the way those sequences occurred across donors. An earlier analysis of more than 450 of the donors used high-throughput TCR beta sequencing to judge whether each TCR beta V gene segment behaved as functional or pseudogenic. Donor age, sex, ethnicity and CMV serostatus were compiled alongside the repertoire data. A later genetic analysis used genome-wide SNP genotypes for about 55% of the 666 donors, treating that subset as a discovery cohort. All discovery cohort repertoires had been generated on a single sequencing platform. HLA typing covered class I and class II loci at four-digit resolution. Typing coverage varied by locus: about 629-640 donors for A, B, C, DRB1 and DQB1; about 520 for DQA1; 606 for DPA1; around 450 for DPB1. Roughly 5 DR-DQ haplotypes were handled as single units for association and clustering, since linkage in the cohort was strong. On average, around 240,000 unique TCR beta nucleotide sequences were sequenced per donor among 350 to 400 genotyped donors of the cohort, with 15% to 20% of those sequences being non-productive. The research as a whole found: A further reported finding was that TCR beta sequences accurately predicted the HLA-A and HLA-B alleles for most subjects in the first cohort. In an earlier analysis of roughly 500 of the donors, most TCR beta V segments appeared in productive rearrangements about 90% or about 30% of the time, broadly matching IMGT annotations. Linkage disequilibrium might explain the correlated functional status among segregating V segments, but an unknown experimental factor could not be ruled out. Immune exposure information for the cohort was limited to CMV serostatus. Cytomegalovirus status was reported to be diagnosed by the classifier with high specificity and sensitivity in both the original and validation cohorts. The 87-base-pair reads could not distinguish some IMGT-functional V segments, including TRBV6-2 and TRBV6-3, so those segments were excluded. In a later analysis, the rate of TCR association differed among HLA loci, with DRB1 alleles having the most associated TCRs and HLA-C alleles having the fewest. A later analysis reported that several top co-occurrence clusters appeared linked to parvovirus B19, influenza, CMV and Epstein-Barr virus. The study listed over 150 TCR beta chains as associated with cytomegalovirus. In vitro tests confirmed that three of the cytomegalovirus-associated TCR beta chains recognize cytomegalovirus antigens. HLA typing was unavailable for some donors at each locus, so association tests used only the typed subset. Strong co-occurrence of HLA alleles, especially DR and DQ, made assigning TCR associations to individual alleles difficult. Compared with the 666-donor mean, donors in an Asian-associated ancestry cluster had fewer N-insertions in productive TCRs, according to a later genetic analysis. The earlier analysis of a few hundred of the donors excluded roughly 16 rarely observed V segments, including chromosome 9 orphons, because counts were too low. Presence/absence analyses assumed roughly uniform sequencing depth across donors, an assumption that may not hold. This cohort had only TCR beta chains sequenced, and the lack of alpha or paired-chain data limited which features could be detected. A later analysis found that HLA-associated TCR beta chains were more clonally expanded and had lower generation probabilities than equally common non-associated chains. A later analysis associated 17,000 or so TCR beta sequences with specific HLA alleles at a false discovery rate of 0.05. A group of highly shared sequence variants was considered likely to be a technical artifact of the sequencing pipeline. According to a later analysis, most CMV-associated TCR beta chains appeared to be HLA-restricted, and the HLA associations seemed to be driven largely by CMV exposure. According to the authors, the approach could potentially be generalized to other disease states and immunological phenotypes. A later genetic analysis associated a missense DCLRE1C variant with V-gene and J-gene trimming of TCR beta chains, and an independent cohort replicated the association. Most TCR sequences were observed very rarely across donors, whereas some public TCRs were present in many individuals.

Concerning this clone itself: There is no known antigen for this receptor. Base qualities are not provided; no much larger clone lies one nucleotide away.

Receptors were amplified or captured by the immunoSEQ multiplex PCR assay. A mixture of 60 forward primers for TCR Vbeta segments and 13 reverse primers for TCR Jbeta segments was used in the multiplex PCR. The CDR3 region of rearranged TCR beta genes was amplified from genomic DNA by a multiplex PCR assay. The amplified TCR beta libraries were sequenced on the Illumina HiSeq System as 87-base-pair reads. Regarding the original processing steps: In a later analysis, tens of millions of unique TCR beta chains were counted across the roughly 610 repertoires, and roughly 11 million of these chains were shared by at least two donors. Raw reads were error-corrected and collapsed into unique sequences with a nearest-neighbor algorithm that merged closely related sequences to remove PCR and sequencing errors. Alignment of CDR3 sequences to IMGT reference sequences was used to assign V, D and J gene segments. For a sequence to be retained, a match of at least six nucleotides to both a V gene segment and a J gene segment was required. A rearrangement was called productive if the CDR3 had no stop codons and remained in frame with V and J, and every other rearrangement was called non-productive. CDR3 was defined according to IMGT convention as the region running from the second conserved V-encoded cysteine to the conserved J-encoded phenylalanine. In an earlier analysis of roughly 580 of the donors, sequences lacking an unambiguous match to a single V gene segment were excluded. In an earlier analysis of a few hundred of the donors, V segments were called functional above 56.7% productive rearrangements and were called segregating when the between-donor standard deviation exceeded 5%. A statistical classification framework was built for diagnosing cytomegalovirus status from the catalog of TCR beta chain sequences. In a later analysis, TCR nucleotide sequences were compared against IMGT/GENE-DB human TR gene sequences so that V and J genes could be assigned. Using the TCRdist pipeline, a later analysis assigned CDR3 sequences along with most-parsimonious VDJ recombination scenarios. A later analysis defined each TCR beta chain by its CDR3 amino acid sequence plus V-gene family, and excluded reads lacking a unique V-gene family. As a way to deal with suspected cross-contamination and a sequencing artifact, a later analysis dropped 450 to 600 nucleotide sequences that were highly shared and had low generation probability. In a later analysis, a clonal expansion index for each public chain was calculated from normalized within-repertoire ranks of inferred template counts. In a later analysis, generation probabilities were computed with a VDJ recombination model fitted to out-of-frame rearrangements, and the resulting probabilities were checked against IGoR. In a later analysis, hypergeometric tests were used to score TCR-TCR, TCR-HLA and TCR-CMV co-occurrence, with a repertoire-size bias correction applied to TCR pairs. In a later analysis, false discovery rates were estimated by permuting HLA or CMV assignments 20 times. A later analysis grouped co-occurring TCRs with DBSCAN, adding TCRdist sequence similarity when clustering within HLA-allele-positive subsets. For co-occurrence clustering, repertoires with fewer than 30,000 or more than 120,000 public chains were excluded, along with 4 to 6 repertoires with anomalous nucleotide sharing. TCRdb re-hosts the immuneACCESS table, in-frame sequences only. Its copies lack some clones; in the studies checked, an unresolved V gene accounts for under half of them, and the cause for the rest is not known. Clone size and V and J calls were adopted from that table, with D and trimming inferred from the DNA. For this sample there are some 240,000 clones; 80% to 95% appear just once. The top ten clonotypes cover approximately 1.5% of the sample.

From its cysteine to its phenylalanine, the CDR3 spans 17 amino acids. Only the CDR3 region is kept as DNA, spanning 51 bases read in frame from base 1. Looking up the germline V gene yields CDR1 SGHTA and CDR2 FQGNSA. Clipping removes 10 bases from V and 3 bases from J, with 18 as the unmatched junction base count. In total, roughly 670 healthy bone marrow donors made up the cohort. Cohort members were all nominally healthy when sampled, although unrecorded immune exposures were likely present. The donor tested CMV seronegative and was one of the 352 seronegative cohort members. Each donor provided a peripheral blood sample, and peripheral blood mononuclear cells were used for TCR beta sequencing. The Qiagen DNeasy Blood Extraction Kit was used to extract genomic DNA from the blood cell samples.

The V gene is TRBV7-2 and the J gene is TRBJ2-7, and 10 junction bases match TRBD2. This TCR came from a girl aged 2 to 9 in good health and CMV-seronegative. Sequencing input: PBMCs. The DNA sequence is given as TGTGCCACCACAAAGGCTATTTCAGCGGGAGGGTTCTACGAGCAGTACTTC. Its coded protein is CATTKAISAGGFYEQYF.